What follows are 18 T cell receptor beta chains derived from one specimen sequenced in a study of T cell responses to AZD1222 COVID-19 vaccine. Produced via immunoSEQ multiplex PCR; TCRdb's table is partial and in-frame only. In the table there are approximately 150,000 clones, 92% of which are singletons. The sample consisted of peripheral blood, taken on day 0 of AZD1222 vaccination. The source of these receptors is an adult in good health.

V and J are TRBV3-1 (or the pseudogene TRBV3-2) and TRBJ1-2; 8 bases match TRBD1. The V and J ends lost 0 bases and 7 bases, in that order; junction bases with no gene match: 4. CDR1 and CDR2 from the germline V gene are LGHDT and YNNKEL (reference sequence). The length of the CDR3 is 14 residues. The chain's CDR3 is CASSQDRGLAGYTF. The DNA of the CDR3 is TGTGCCAGCAGCCAAGACAGGGGGCTTGCTGGCTACACCTTC.

This chain connects TRBV2 to TRBJ2-7; D is perhaps TRBD2 (7 bases). The CDR3 extends over 15 amino acids. Per the germline V gene, CDR1 is SNHLY and CDR2 is FYNNEI. V was clipped by 2 bases and J by 6 bases, with 17 bases between them. The CDR3 bases are TGTGCCAGCAGTGAAATGATGGGGGGGCTCCCCGAGCAGTACTTC. Encoded protein: CASSEMMGGLPEQYF.

The chain uses TRBV9 and TRBJ2-5; D unclear. V lost 2 bases to trimming and J lost 0 bases, with 14 bases between them. This CDR3 is 16 amino acids long. Germline V lookup: CDR1 SGDLS, CDR2 YYNGEE. The CDR3 spells CASSVGSSSYQETQYF. The CDR3 DNA reads TGTGCCAGCAGCGTTGGCTCTTCTTCGTACCAAGAGACCCAGTACTTC.

This chain links TRBV7-2 with TRBJ1-3; a possible D gene is TRBD1 (6 bases). CDR1 and CDR2 from the germline V gene are SGHTA and FQGNSA. The CDR3 length is 15 residues. Trimming took 7 bases from V and 0 from J, leaving 13 bases between them. In DNA, the CDR3 is TGTGCCAGCACCCCTTCAGGGGCCTCTGGAAACACCATATATTTT. Encoded protein: CASTPSGASGNTIYF. The whole variable domain, remainder taken from reference TRBV7-2 and TRBJ1-3, is GAGVSQSPSNKVTEKGKDVELRCDPISGHTALYWYRQSLGQGLEFLIYFQGNSAPDKSGLPSDRFSAERTGGSVSTLTIQRTQQEDSAVYLCASTPSGASGNTIYFGEGSWLTVV.

The genes are TRBV4-1 and TRBJ1-2; 9 positions match TRBD1. Per germline, CDR1 MGHRA and CDR2 YSYEKL. V lost 1 base, J lost 8 bases, and 8 bases stayed unmatched. The CDR3 covers 15 residues. CDR3: CASSQVMDRGGGYTF. The CDR3 coding sequence is TGCGCCAGCAGCCAAGTAATGGACAGGGGAGGCGGCTACACCTTC.

This chain joins TRBV2 and TRBJ2-1; 9 nucleotides line up with TRBD1. The germline CDR1 and CDR2 sequences are SNHLY and FYNNEI. V lost 5 bases to trimming and J lost 9 bases; unmatched junction nucleotides: 8. The CDR3 extends over 14 amino acids. Here the CDR3 reads CASSTGQGFAEQFF. The DNA of the CDR3 is TGTGCCAGCAGTACCGGACAGGGGTTTGCTGAGCAGTTCTTC.

This sequence joins TRBV9 and TRBJ1-2; D is unclear. CDR1 and CDR2 from the germline V gene are SGDLS and YYNGEE. The CDR3 runs 11 residues. Trimming stripped 3 bases from V and 5 bases from J, with 5 bases between. The DNA of the CDR3 is TGTGCCAGCAGCGAGGGATATGGCTACACCTTC. Protein product: CASSEGYGYTF.

This chain links TRBV12-3 or TRBV12-4 with TRBJ2-2, with no clear D. The length of the CDR3 is 11 residues. Trimming cost V 5 bases and J 5 bases, with 3 bases left between them. The CDR3 here is CASSRTGELFF. The CDR3 DNA follows: TGTGCCAGCAGTCGAACCGGGGAGCTGTTTTTT.

The chain carries TRBV7-9 and TRBJ1-6; 9 bases fit TRBD1. The CDR3 sequence is 14 residues long. Looked up from germline, CDR1 is SEHNR and CDR2 is FQNEAQ (reference sequence). Germline trimming cut 10 bases from V and 5 bases from J; bases unmatched to any gene: 6. The CDR3 here is CATPRDRDNSPLHF. CDR3 DNA sequence: TGTGCCACCCCCCGGGACAGGGATAATTCACCCCTCCACTTT.

The chain uses TRBV19 and TRBJ2-7; D is uncertain. The V gene lost 3 bases and the J gene lost 2 bases, with 11 bases spanning the gap. Per the germline V gene, CDR1 is LNHDA and CDR2 is SQIVND (reference sequence). The CDR3 sequence is 14 residues long. The CDR3 DNA reads TGTGCCAGTAGTATGGGCAGTGGCCCCTACGAGCAGTACTTC. Translating it yields CASSMGSGPYEQYF.

The chain links TRBV5-1 to TRBJ2-7, with 8 bases fitting TRBD1. Germline V gene data show CDR1 as SGHRS and CDR2 as YFSETQ. The CDR3 runs 16 residues. With V trimmed by 0 bases and J by 2 bases, 7 bases remained unmatched. In nucleotides, the CDR3 is TGCGCCAGCAGCTTGGTAACAGGGGGGCCGCCCTACGAGCAGTACTTC. Its protein product is CASSLVTGGPPYEQYF.

This clone was counted a single time. The V and J genes are TRBV19 and TRBJ1-5; weak D call: TRBD1 (5 bases). Germline CDR1 reads LNHDA; CDR2 reads SQIVND (reference sequence). V gave up 10 bases and J gave up 3 bases, with 16 bases separating them. The CDR3 totals 14 residues. As DNA, the CDR3 is TGTGCCACACTCGATACAGGCTTCAATCAGCCCCAGCATTTT. Translated: CATLDTGFNQPQHF.

The V call is TRBV5-6, the J call TRBJ1-3; D is unclear. The V end lost 1 base, the J end lost 6 bases, and 5 bases lay between the germline ends. This CDR3 spans 12 amino acids. From germline, CDR1 is SGHDT and CDR2 YYEEEE. CDR3 nucleotide sequence: TGTGCCAGCAGCTTGCGCGCAAACACCATATATTTT. Its translation: CASSLRANTIYF.

This rearrangement joins TRBV18 to TRBJ1-1; perhaps TRBD1 as D (6 bases). The CDR3 loop spans 15 amino acids. V lost 3 bases and J lost 6, with 17 bases in between. CDR1 and CDR2 (germline): KGHSH, LQKENI. CDR3 nucleotides: TGTGCCAGCTCACCGGTTTTAGGGGGACGGGCTGAAGCTTTCTTT. Its translation is CASSPVLGGRAEAFF.

The chain employs TRBV7-8 and TRBJ2-7; 10 bases align to TRBD2. Germline V lookup: CDR1 SGHVS, CDR2 FQNEAQ. CDR3 length: 14 residues. Trimming removed 4 bases from V and 4 bases from J; junction bases left unmatched: 4. CDR3: CASSYLAGAYEQYF. CDR3 in DNA: TGTGCCAGCAGCTACCTAGCGGGAGCATACGAGCAGTACTTC. The full variable domain, completed using reference TRBV7-8 and TRBJ2-7, is GAGVSQSPRYKVAKRGQDVALRCDPISGHVSLFWYQQALGQGPEFLTYFQNEAQLDKSGLPSDRFFAERPEGSVSTLKIQRTQQEDSAVYLCASSYLAGAYEQYFGPGTRLTVT.

The V gene is TRBV6-6, the J gene TRBJ1-1; D unclear. The germline V and J ends were trimmed by 6 bases and 1 base, with 12 bases remaining between them. The CDR3 sequence is 14 residues long. Germline CDR1 and CDR2: MNHNY and SVGAGI (reference sequence). The chain's CDR3 is CASRASYSNTEAFF. The CDR3 DNA follows: TGTGCCAGCAGGGCGTCTTACTCGAACACTGAAGCTTTCTTT.

The V gene is TRBV6-5, the J gene TRBJ2-1; 10 bases map to TRBD1. The CDR3 has 16 residues. The trim removed 0 bases at V and 12 bases at J, leaving 11 bases unmatched. Germline V gene sequence: CDR1 MNHEY, CDR2 SVGAGI. The CDR3, as DNA: TGTGCCAGCAGTTACTCTAGGCTTGGGACAGGGGAATGGCAGTTCTTC. It yields the protein CASSYSRLGTGEWQFF.

This clone was found a few times. The chain carries TRBV9 and TRBJ1-2; D may be TRBD1 (5 bases). In germline, CDR1 is SGDLS, CDR2 YYNGEE. There are 14 residues in the CDR3. V shed 0 bases and J shed 3 bases, with 9 bases lying between them. CDR3 residues: CASSVESGYYGYTF. CDR3 bases: TGTGCCAGCAGCGTAGAATCAGGGTACTATGGCTACACCTTC.